A single sample is the source of the 21 T cell receptor beta chains below, sequenced in a study of cytomegalovirus exposure and HLA in healthy donors. PCR used 60 Vbeta primers and 13 Jbeta primers. Repertoires were generated with immunoSEQ multiplex PCR, while TCRdb's copy carries only in-frame clones and drops some. There are 100,000 to 150,000 clones in the sample, with about 1.5% held by the top ten. Sequencing used PBMCs. These receptors were collected from a woman between 40 and 50 years old in good health and CMV-seropositive.

The chain employs TRBV28 and TRBJ1-1; 12 bases are shared with TRBD1. Germline CDR1 and CDR2: MDHEN and SYDVKM. J was trimmed by 4 bases and V by 5 bases; bases with no gene match: 14. CDR3 length: 18 amino acids. The CDR3: CASSTLTRDRGRITEAFF. The CDR3 region has the DNA TGTGCCAGCAGTACCTTAACTCGGGACAGGGGGCGAATCACTGAAGCTTTCTTT.

This chain joins TRBV6-4 and TRBJ2-3, with 8 positions matching TRBD2. Germline V gene sequence: CDR1 MRHNA, CDR2 SNTAGT. With V trimmed by 3 bases and J by 1 base, 0 bases remained unmatched. The CDR3 runs 14 residues. The CDR3 DNA reads TGTGCCAGCAGTGAGCGGGAGGGCACAGATACGCAGTATTTT. Translation: CASSEREGTDTQYF.

The chain combines TRBV13 with TRBJ2-1; 16 bases align to TRBD2. With 3 bases clipped from V and 7 bases from J, the junction kept 0 bases outside the gene matches. The CDR3 length is 15 residues. Germline V gives CDR1 PRHDT, CDR2 FYEKMQ (reference sequence). The CDR3 coding sequence is TGTGCCAGCAGCTTGGGACTAGCGGGAGGGAATGAGCAGTTCTTC. It encodes CASSLGLAGGNEQFF.

V is TRBV15 and J is TRBJ2-1, with TRBD1 as a possible D gene (7 bases). The CDR3 is made up of 12 amino acids. CDR1 and CDR2 from the germline V gene are LNHNV and YYDKDF (reference sequence). The V gene lost 6 bases and the J gene lost 9 bases, with 12 bases spanning the gap. CDR3 DNA sequence: TGTGCCACCAGGATCCAGGGGGGTGAGCAGTTCTTC. Translated: CATRIQGGEQFF.

This sequence joins TRBV19 and TRBJ2-7, with 8 bases aligning to TRBD1. Trimming at V came to 6 bases and at J to 0 bases, leaving 7 bases not matched to a gene. This CDR3 comprises 15 residues. Germline CDR1 LNHDA, CDR2 SQIVND (reference sequence). CDR3 nucleotides: TGTGCCAGTAGCGATCCCAGGGGGCTCTCCTACGAGCAGTACTTC. It encodes CASSDPRGLSYEQYF.

V gene TRBV7-2 combines with J gene TRBJ2-7; 8 nucleotides line up with TRBD1. J lost 7 bases, V lost 6 bases, and 20 bases had no gene match. CDR1 is SGHTA, CDR2 FQGNSA, per germline. This CDR3 has 17 amino acids. CDR3 loop: CASRSPSGQGALGEQYF. The CDR3 DNA reads as TGTGCCAGCAGATCCCCGTCGGGTCAGGGGGCTTTGGGGGAGCAGTACTTC. Full variable domain (missing parts from reference TRBV7-2 and TRBJ2-7): GAGVSQSPSNKVTEKGKDVELRCDPISGHTALYWYRQSLGQGLEFLIYFQGNSAPDKSGLPSDRFSAERTGGSVSTLTIQRTQQEDSAVYLCASRSPSGQGALGEQYFGPGTRLTVT.

V gene TRBV5-1 combines with J gene TRBJ2-5; the D gene is possibly TRBD1 (6 bases). CDR3 length: 15 amino acids. CDR1 is SGHRS, CDR2 YFSETQ, per germline. V shed 5 bases and J shed 1 base, with 15 bases lying between them. The CDR3 region is CASRPEDRFQETQYF. CDR3 nucleotide sequence: TGCGCCAGCAGGCCAGAGGACAGATTCCAAGAGACCCAGTACTTC. The full variable domain, its missing parts supplied by reference TRBV5-1 and TRBJ2-5, is KAGVTQTPRYLIKTRGQQVTLSCSPISGHRSVSWYQQTPGQGLQFLFEYFSETQRNKGNFPGRFSGRQFSNSRSEMNVSTLELGDSALYLCASRPEDRFQETQYFGPGTRLLVL.

The V call is TRBV10-3, the J call TRBJ2-4, with D perhaps TRBD1 (8 bases). The germline V gene has CDR1 ENHRY and CDR2 SYGVKD. The CDR3 is made up of 15 amino acids. V shed 6 bases and J shed 4 bases, with 16 bases lying between them. CDR3 region: CAISVDRGGKNIQYF. As DNA, the CDR3 is TGTGCCATCAGCGTAGACAGGGGAGGGAAAAACATTCAGTACTTC.

CDR3 bases: TGTGCCAGCAGCCCCCGACAGGGGGCTTGGTCACCCCTCCACTTT. Translated, it gives CASSPRQGAWSPLHF. This chain uses TRBV7-2 with TRBJ1-6; 10 positions agree with TRBD1. This CDR3 is built from 15 residues. The trim removed 5 bases at V and 10 bases at J, leaving 8 bases unmatched. Germline values: CDR1 SGHTA, CDR2 FQGNSA.

V is TRBV10-1 and J is TRBJ2-5; TRBD2 aligns across 9 bases. V gave up 9 bases and J gave up 0 bases; unmatched junction bases: 2. The CDR3 loop spans 13 amino acids. Germline V lookup: CDR1 WNHNN, CDR2 SYGVQD (reference sequence). The CDR3 reads CASSGSHQETQYF. DNA for the CDR3: TGCGCCAGTAGCGGGAGTCACCAAGAGACCCAGTACTTC.

The chain carries TRBV11-3 and TRBJ2-1; 9 nucleotides agree with TRBD2. Germline lookup yields CDR1 SGHNT and CDR2 YENEEA. Germline trimming cut 4 bases from V and 5 bases from J; bases unmatched to any gene: 6. The CDR3 totals 15 residues. CDR3 sequence (DNA): TGTGCCAGCAGCTCCTTACTAGCGGGTGACAATGAGCAGTTCTTC. Translation gives CASSSLLAGDNEQFF. Using reference TRBV11-3 and TRBJ2-1 for the parts outside the CDR3, the full variable domain is EAGVVQSPRYKIIEKKQPVAFWCNPISGHNTLYWYLQNLGQGPELLIRYENEEAVDDSQLPKDRFSAERLKGVDSTLKIQPAELGDSAVYLCASSSLLAGDNEQFFGPGTRLTVL.

The chain employs TRBV13 and TRBJ2-2, with 10 nucleotides matching TRBD2. CDR3 length equals 16 residues. Trimming cost V 5 bases and J 6 bases; bases outside gene matches: 9. Germline V lookup: CDR1 PRHDT, CDR2 FYEKMQ (reference sequence). CDR3 DNA sequence: TGTGCCAGCAGCCCGTTAGGGACTAGCGCTTCCGGGGAGCTGTTTTTT. Translation gives CASSPLGTSASGELFF. The full variable domain, its missing parts supplied by reference TRBV13 and TRBJ2-2, is AAGVIQSPRHLIKEKRETATLKCYPIPRHDTVYWYQQGPGQDPQFLISFYEKMQSDKGSIPDRFSAQQFSDYHSELNMSSLELGDSALYFCASSPLGTSASGELFFGEGSRLTVL.

CDR3 sequence reads: CAWGTGLNTEAFF. CDR3 nucleotide sequence: TGTGCCTGGGGAACAGGGCTGAACACTGAAGCTTTCTTT. V is TRBV30 and J is TRBJ1-1; D is perhaps TRBD1 (6 bases). Germline values: CDR1 GTSNPN, CDR2 SVGIG (reference sequence). This CDR3 comprises 13 residues. The ends were cut back, 5 bases at V and 0 bases at J, with 10 bases in the middle.

The chain links TRBV6-6 to TRBJ2-7, with 8 bases aligning to TRBD1. CDR1 MNHNY and CDR2 SVGAGI come from the germline V gene (reference sequence). After removal of 6 bases from V and 1 base from J, the junction contained 2 bases not matched to a gene. This CDR3 comprises 13 residues. CDR3 amino acids: CASSRDRSYEQYF. CDR3 coding DNA: TGTGCCAGCAGCCGGGACAGGTCCTACGAGCAGTACTTC.

The rearrangement joins TRBV7-9 to TRBJ2-5; the D gene is possibly TRBD1 (6 bases). This CDR3 is built from 14 residues. The V end lost 5 bases, the J end lost 4 bases, and 14 bases lay between the germline ends. Per germline, CDR1 SEHNR and CDR2 FQNEAQ (reference sequence). The CDR3 nucleotides read TGTGCCAGCAGCGTTTTAGGGGGTCGAGAGACCCAGTACTTC. Translating gives CASSVLGGRETQYF. Based on the CDR3 plus reference TRBV7-9 and TRBJ2-5, the full variable domain is DTGVSQNPRHKITKRGQNVTFRCDPISEHNRLYWYRQTLGQGPEFLTYFQNEAQLEKSRLLSDRFSAERPKGSFSTLEIQRTEQGDSAMYLCASSVLGGRETQYFGPGTRLLVL.

About this clone: The sample holds other DNA sequences that translate to the same CDR3. The chain combines TRBV28 with TRBJ1-2; D unclear. Trimming shortened V by 5 bases and J by 3 bases, and 13 bases separated the two germline ends. The CDR3 is 14 residues long. Germline CDR1 and CDR2: MDHEN and SYDVKM. CDR3 in amino acids: CASSPTEPYYGYTF. CDR3 nucleotides: TGTGCCAGCAGTCCGACTGAGCCCTACTATGGCTACACCTTC.

The chain is built from TRBV10-1 and TRBJ2-3, with D possibly matching TRBD2 (6 bases). Per the germline V gene, CDR1 is WNHNN and CDR2 is SYGVQD (reference sequence). The CDR3 has 14 residues. V lost 3 bases and J lost 2, with 9 bases in between. CDR3 loop: CASSDRGFTDTQYF. Written as DNA, the CDR3 is TGCGCCAGCAGTGATCGGGGGTTCACAGATACGCAGTATTTT.

The chain uses TRBV11-2 and TRBJ2-5; the match to TRBD2 covers 11 bases. The CDR3 runs 16 residues. V shed 1 base, J shed 4 bases, and the junction held 5 bases outside the gene matches. Germline V lookup: CDR1 SGHAT, CDR2 FQNNGV. The chain's CDR3 is CASSLVAGGPRETQYF. CDR3 sequence (DNA): TGTGCCAGCAGCTTAGTAGCGGGAGGGCCCCGAGAGACCCAGTACTTC.

The chain joins TRBV7-2 to TRBJ2-1; 15 bases fit TRBD2. The V segment lost 5 bases and the J segment 1 base; nucleotides outside the gene matches: 6. The germline gives CDR1 SGHTA, CDR2 FQGNSA. The CDR3 covers 18 residues. CDR3 in DNA: TGTGCCAGCAGCCGGACTAGCGGGAGGGCGGGATCCTACAATGAGCAGTTCTTC. Protein product: CASSRTSGRAGSYNEQFF.

The CDR3 sequence: CASSVKTLGPNEQYF. The CDR3 DNA follows: TGTGCCAGCAGCGTAAAGACTTTGGGGCCCAACGAGCAGTACTTC. V and J are TRBV9 and TRBJ2-7; D possibly corresponds to TRBD1 (5 bases). The germline V gene encodes CDR1 SGDLS and CDR2 YYNGEE. CDR3 length equals 15 residues. Between the trimmed V and J ends, which lost 1 base and 5 bases, there was a span of 16 bases. The full variable domain, completed using reference TRBV9 and TRBJ2-7, is DSGVTQTPKHLITATGQRVTLRCSPRSGDLSVYWYQQSLDQGLQFLIQYYNGEERAKGNILERFSAQQFPDLHSELNLSSLELGDSALYFCASSVKTLGPNEQYFGPGTRLTVT.

V and J are TRBV4-1 and TRBJ2-4, with 7 positions matching TRBD1. Trimming cost V 6 bases and J 5 bases; bases outside gene matches: 10. Germline V gene data show CDR1 as MGHRA and CDR2 as YSYEKL. The CDR3 extends over 15 amino acids. Written as DNA, the CDR3 is TGCGCCAGCAGGACGACAGGGCCAGGGGAAAACATTCAGTACTTC. Amino acid sequence: CASRTTGPGENIQYF.